The 20 T cell receptor beta chains in this list originate from one sample, sequenced in a study of T cell repertoires in cytomegalovirus infection (dated by TCRdb to about 2019). The sample was run on an Illumina HiSeq 1500. In TCRdb, the public reads were trimmed at Q25 with fastp and aligned with MiXCR, with productive beta chains retained. CDR3 protein duplicates are merged, each entry listing the most common genes and DNA. The table for this sample lists about 450,000 distinct CDR3 sequences; approximately 33% of them were counted only once. Roughly 13% of the sample rests with the top ten. Specimen: PBMCs. Every receptor here comes from a human donor in good health (CMV status not recorded). Some clones in this sample may be carry-over from other donors' samples.

V is TRBV19 and J is TRBJ1-2; possibly TRBD1 for D (5 bases). The CDR3 length is 15 residues. Germline V CDR1 and CDR2: LNHDA, SQIVND (reference sequence). V was pared by 7 bases and J by 1 base, with 16 bases between. The CDR3 region has the DNA TGTGCCAGTACCGACGGGACTGCTGTTAACTATGGCTACACCTTC. The encoded protein is CASTDGTAVNYGYTF.

This clonotype was observed a handful of times. This rearrangement joins TRBV5-8 to TRBJ2-7; TRBD1 might be the D (6 bases). The ends were cut back, 5 bases at V and 5 bases at J, with 20 bases in the middle. This CDR3 comprises 15 residues. Germline CDR1 is SGHTS and CDR2 is YDEGEE. The CDR3 coding sequence is TGTGCCAGCAGTCAGTATGGTCGGGACACCCACGAGCAGTACTTC. The encoded protein is CASSQYGRDTHEQYF.

As regards this clonotype: One base away lies a much larger clone, so this may be a sequencing read error. Lacking the conserved final phenylalanine or tryptophan, this CDR3 likely reflects a read error. The V and J genes are TRBV7-9 and TRBJ2-4; D ambiguous. V lost 5 bases and J lost 6, with 17 bases in between. The CDR3 sequence is 15 residues long. Germline V gives CDR1 SEHNR, CDR2 FQNEAQ (reference sequence). The CDR3 sequence is CASSLGYGGVNIQYL. The CDR3 nucleotides are TGTGCCAGCAGCCTTGGTTACGGCGGAGTAAACATTCAGTACTTA.

This clonotype appeared many times. The chain carries TRBV7-8 and TRBJ1-2, with 10 bases matching TRBD1. Losses at the gene ends were 0 bases for V and 5 bases for J; bases not matched to a gene: 12. CDR1 is SGHVS and CDR2 is FQNEAQ in the germline V gene. The length of the CDR3 is 18 residues. This CDR3 reads CASSLATRQGAPLYGYTF. The DNA of the CDR3 is TGTGCCAGCAGCTTAGCGACCCGACAGGGGGCGCCGTTATATGGCTACACCTTC.

This clonotype was seen more than once but under ten times. This rearrangement joins TRBV6-5 to TRBJ1-1, with D unclear. Trimming cost V 0 bases and J 1 base, with 6 bases left between them. The CDR3 extends over 14 amino acids. The V gene's germline CDR1 is MNHEY and CDR2 SVGAGI. The CDR3 reads CASSYSGRNTEAFF. The CDR3 nucleotides are TGTGCCAGCAGTTACTCGGGCAGGAACACTGAAGCTTTCTTT.

This clonotype was found once. A read error may account for a junction end that differs from germline. The chain is built from TRBV11-2 and TRBJ1-5; weak D call: TRBD1 (6 bases). Germline CDR1 and CDR2: SGHAT and FQNNGV. The CDR3 is 15 residues long. The CDR3 DNA reads TGTGCCAGCAGCTTAGGCCGGACAGCCAATCAGCCCCAGCAGTTT. Translation gives CASSLGRTANQPQQF.

This clonotype turned up a few times. This chain connects TRBV19 to TRBJ2-1; D may be TRBD2 (5 bases). The V end was cut by 9 bases, the J end by 7 bases, with 16 bases between. Looked up from germline, CDR1 is LNHDA and CDR2 is SQIVND (reference sequence). The CDR3 contains 13 residues. CDR3 in DNA: TGTGCCAGCATGGGAGAGACGGTGAATGAGCAGTTCTTC. Its translation is CASMGETVNEQFF.

A word on this clonotype: A read error may explain this, as a much larger clone is one base away. V usage is TRBV7-6 and J usage is TRBJ1-1; D is undetermined. CDR3 length: 12 amino acids. The V end lost 6 bases, the J end lost 8 bases, and 13 bases lay between the germline ends. CDR1 is SGHVS, CDR2 FNYEAQ, per germline. In DNA form, the CDR3 reads TGTGCCAGCAGATTACGTGGACCGGAAGCTTTCTTT. Translated, it gives CASRLRGPEAFF.

The rearrangement joins TRBV28 to TRBJ2-7; D not certain. Germline values: CDR1 MDHEN, CDR2 SYDVKM. The CDR3 is 16 residues long. V lost 3 bases and J lost 0, with 15 bases in between. CDR3 sequence reads: CASSLSDGQGSYEQYF. In nucleotides, the CDR3 is TGTGCCAGCAGTTTGTCGGACGGCCAAGGCTCCTACGAGCAGTACTTC.

As concerns this clonotype: One end of the junction varies from germline; a read error may be responsible. The V gene is TRBV7-2, the J gene TRBJ1-5, with a possible D match to TRBD1 (6 bases). This CDR3 is 15 amino acids long. Germline CDR1 is SGHTA and CDR2 is FQGNSA. CDR3 in DNA: TGTGCCAGCATCAAAGACAGGTCTAGCAATCAGCCCCAGCCTTTT. This gives the protein CASIKDRSSNQPQPF.

Only a few counts were recorded for this clonotype. The chain uses TRBV12-3 or TRBV12-4 and TRBJ2-2; TRBD2 might be the D (6 bases). V lost 5 bases and J 5 bases, leaving 9 bases between the germline ends. The CDR3 is 13 amino acids. The CDR3: CASSGAGTGELFF. DNA for the CDR3: TGTGCCAGCAGTGGGGCGGGAACCGGGGAGCTGTTTTTT.

This clonotype was detected a few times. This chain links TRBV7-9 with TRBJ1-2, with D possibly TRBD1 on 5 matching bases. V shed 5 bases and J shed 4 bases, with 20 bases lying between them. The CDR3 consists of 16 residues. Germline V gene data show CDR1 as SEHNR and CDR2 as FQNEAQ (reference sequence). The CDR3 DNA is TGTGCCAGCAGCATCAAAGGGGTGACGGATCTCTATGGCTACACCTTC. Amino acids: CASSIKGVTDLYGYTF.

This clonotype was recorded many times. This rearrangement joins TRBV11-1 to TRBJ2-1, with TRBD2 matching 13 bases. Germline loops: CDR1 SGHAT, CDR2 FQDESV (reference sequence). The J segment lost 6 bases and the V segment lost 5 bases, leaving 7 bases of the junction unmatched. This CDR3 contains 16 residues. The DNA for the CDR3 is TGTGCCAGCAGCCTCTCTACTAGCGGGGGGGCCAATGAGCAGTTCTTC. It encodes CASSLSTSGGANEQFF.

The chain joins TRBV12-3 or TRBV12-4 to TRBJ1-5; maybe TRBD1 (5 bases). With 5 bases removed from V and 4 bases from J, the gap between germline ends came to 21 bases. This CDR3 has 17 amino acids. The CDR3 protein is CASSPDGGGSLNQPQHF. The CDR3 DNA reads as TGTGCCAGCAGTCCCGATGGCGGGGGGAGTTTGAATCAGCCCCAGCATTTT.

This clonotype was seen many times. This chain connects TRBV7-7 to TRBJ2-7, with 8 bases lining up with TRBD1. The CDR3 totals 15 residues. In germline, CDR1 is SSHAT, CDR2 FNYEAQ (reference sequence). The V gene end was trimmed by 3 bases and the J gene end by 0 bases; junction bases not matched to a gene: 4. CDR3 sequence reads: CASSLGTGNSYEQYF. CDR3 DNA: TGTGCCAGCAGCTTGGGGACAGGTAACTCCTACGAGCAGTACTTC.

The V call is TRBV5-6, the J call TRBJ2-5; D remains unclear. V was trimmed by 0 bases and J by 4 bases, leaving 7 bases between them. The V gene's germline CDR1 is SGHDT and CDR2 YYEEEE. The CDR3 runs to 13 residues. Here the CDR3 reads CASSLVDRETQYF. CDR3 sequence (DNA): TGTGCCAGCAGCTTGGTAGACCGAGAGACCCAGTACTTC.

The rearrangement joins TRBV12-3 or TRBV12-4 to TRBJ1-5, with 8 bases identical to TRBD1. This CDR3 has 16 residues. V lost 3 bases to trimming and J lost 2 bases; unmatched junction nucleotides: 6. CDR3 sequence: CASSLADRGRNQPQHF. In DNA, the CDR3 is TGTGCCAGCAGTTTGGCCGACAGGGGCCGCAATCAGCCCCAGCATTTT.

The chain employs TRBV10-2 and TRBJ1-2; D might be TRBD1 (5 bases). The ends were cut back, 2 bases at V and 2 bases at J, with 6 bases in the middle. The CDR3 has 13 amino acids. The germline gives CDR1 WSHSY, CDR2 SAAADI. The CDR3 sequence is CASSERTNYGYTF. The CDR3 bases are TGCGCCAGCAGTGAGCGGACAAACTATGGCTACACCTTC.

In its sample, this clonotype was seen many times. V usage is TRBV7-2 and J usage is TRBJ1-1; D is ambiguous. This CDR3 region has 11 residues. Trimming cost V 1 base and J 11 bases, with 8 bases left between them. The germline V gene has CDR1 SGHTA and CDR2 FQGNSA. The DNA of the CDR3 is TGTGCCAGCAGCTTAGTCGGGTTTGCTTTCTTT. It encodes CASSLVGFAFF.

The chain links TRBV6-1 to TRBJ2-1; the D is unclear. The CDR3 has 16 residues. The V gene's germline CDR1 is MNHNS and CDR2 SASEGT. Trimming removed 4 bases at V and 0 bases at J, with 13 bases between. The CDR3 spells CASSVDGLNSYNEQFF. The CDR3 DNA reads as TGTGCCAGCAGTGTAGACGGCCTGAACTCCTACAATGAGCAGTTCTTC.